The next 30 T cell receptor beta chains were all read from a single sample in a study of T cells in Graves' hyperthyroidism and ophthalmopathy. RNA transcripts were the template for amplifying TCR beta CDR3 regions. The TCR CDR3 was amplified in a first-round RT-PCR using the HTBI primer set. MiXCR was run by TCRdb on the multiplex PCR reads, yielding one entry per CDR3 protein. The sample consists of a few hundred thousand distinct CDR3 sequences, more than 15% of them appearing once. Input material: blood. The receptors originated from a woman in her thirties or forties with Graves' ophthalmopathy.

This clonotype appeared a few times. The gene calls are TRBV18 and TRBJ2-2; no clear D gene. The germline V gene has CDR1 KGHSH and CDR2 LQKENI. The CDR3 contains 14 residues. Between the trimmed V and J ends, which lost 8 bases and 0 bases, there was a span of 10 bases. The CDR3 loop is CASEVFSNTGELFF. The CDR3 DNA reads TGTGCCAGCGAAGTTTTCTCGAACACCGGGGAGCTGTTTTTT.

This clonotype was seen more than once but under ten times. A read error may produce the germline difference seen at one junction end. The rearrangement uses TRBV2 and TRBJ1-2, with D possibly matching TRBD1 (6 bases). CDR1 is SNHLY, CDR2 FYNNEI, per germline. The CDR3 runs to 12 residues. CDR3 region: CASGEGELGYTF. In DNA form, the CDR3 reads TGTGCCAGCGGTGAGGGGGAATTAGGCTACACCTTC.

The V call is TRBV10-2, the J call TRBJ1-2, with D unclear. CDR1 is WSHSY and CDR2 is SAAADI in the germline V gene. Trimming removed 6 bases at V and 0 bases at J, with 11 bases between. The CDR3 loop spans 14 amino acids. CDR3 residues: CASRETGTNYGYTF. CDR3 DNA: TGCGCCAGCAGGGAGACGGGGACTAACTATGGCTACACCTTC.

The chain carries TRBV2 and TRBJ2-1; 11 nucleotides align to TRBD2. Per the germline V gene, CDR1 is SNHLY and CDR2 is FYNNEI. The V and J ends lost 4 bases and 15 bases, in that order; junction bases with no gene match: 11. The length of the CDR3 is 14 residues. CDR3 in amino acids: CASSVGTSGLQWFF. As DNA, the CDR3 is TGTGCCAGCAGTGTCGGGACTAGCGGCCTCCAGTGGTTCTTC.

This clonotype has a count of ten or more. This chain joins TRBV9 and TRBJ2-1; D is ambiguous. V lost 3 bases and J lost 4, with 8 bases in between. This CDR3 is built from 13 residues. Germline values: CDR1 SGDLS, CDR2 YYNGEE. Written as DNA, the CDR3 is TGTGCCAGCAGCGACGGACCTTACAATGAGCAGTTCTTC. This sequence encodes CASSDGPYNEQFF. Drawing the rest from reference TRBV9 and TRBJ2-1, the complete variable domain is DSGVTQTPKHLITATGQRVTLRCSPRSGDLSVYWYQQSLDQGLQFLIQYYNGEERAKGNILERFSAQQFPDLHSELNLSSLELGDSALYFCASSDGPYNEQFFGPGTRLTVL.

This clonotype was detected many times. The gene calls are TRBV29-1 and TRBJ2-7, with 7 bases aligning to TRBD2. There are 13 residues in the CDR3. V lost 4 bases, J lost 1 base, and 4 bases stayed unmatched. Germline assignment: CDR1 SQVTM and CDR2 ANQGSEA. This CDR3 is CSVVGGGSYEQYF. The CDR3, as DNA: TGCAGCGTTGTCGGGGGAGGGTCCTACGAGCAGTACTTC.

With regard to this clonotype: Without the conserved terminal phenylalanine or tryptophan, this CDR3 likely stems from a read error. The chain uses TRBV12-3 or TRBV12-4 and TRBJ1-1; D not certain. V lost 2 bases, J lost 2 bases, and 3 bases lay in between. The CDR3 runs to 12 residues. The CDR3 DNA reads TGTGCCAGCAGTTTATCTAACACTGAAGCTTTCTCT. Amino acid sequence: CASSLSNTEAFS.

This clonotype was counted between two and nine times. The chain employs TRBV6-1 and TRBJ2-1; 8 nucleotides line up with TRBD1. Germline V gives CDR1 MNHNS, CDR2 SASEGT. V was pared by 5 bases and J by 5 bases, with 8 bases of the junction left unmatched. This CDR3 spans 15 amino acids. The CDR3 DNA is TGTGCCAGCAGTTCCGACAGGGGAACCAACAATGAGCAGTTCTTC. This translates into CASSSDRGTNNEQFF.

This clonotype was seen ten or more times. CDR3 nucleotide sequence: TGTGCCAGCAGTGTAGTCGGACAGGGGGCCGCTGAAGCTTTCTTT. It codes for CASSVVGQGAAEAFF. The rearrangement joins TRBV6-1 to TRBJ1-1; 11 bases map to TRBD1. CDR3 size: 15 residues. CDR1 and CDR2 from the germline V gene are MNHNS and SASEGT. Losses at the gene ends were 4 bases for V and 6 bases for J; bases not matched to a gene: 7.

In this sample, this clonotype turned up many times. This rearrangement joins TRBV12-3 or TRBV12-4 to TRBJ1-2, with no clear D. The length of the CDR3 is 12 residues. V lost 3 bases and J lost 4, with 6 bases in between. Here the CDR3 DNA reads TGTGCCAGCAGTTTTAATTTCTATGGCTACACCTTC. Amino acid sequence: CASSFNFYGYTF.

J is TRBJ2-7 and V is TRBV3-1, with 13 bases lining up with TRBD2. V lost 6 bases to trimming and J lost 5 bases; unmatched junction nucleotides: 10. The CDR3 is made up of 16 amino acids. Looked up from germline, CDR1 is LGHDT and CDR2 is YNNKEL (reference sequence). As DNA, the CDR3 is TGTGCCAGCAGTCGGGGCGGACTAGCGGGGGCCGACGAGCAGTACTTC. This gives the protein CASSRGGLAGADEQYF.

This chain joins TRBV2 and TRBJ2-7, with no clear D. This CDR3 contains 15 residues. Per germline, CDR1 SNHLY and CDR2 FYNNEI. The V end lost 3 bases, the J end lost 2 bases, and 14 bases lay between the germline ends. CDR3 in DNA: TGTGCCAGCAGTGATTTCGGGCAGAACGCCTACGAGCAGTACTTC. Protein sequence: CASSDFGQNAYEQYF.

The chain is built from TRBV20-1 and TRBJ1-3, with TRBD1 as a possible D gene (6 bases). From germline, CDR1 is DFQATT and CDR2 SNEGSKA (reference sequence). The CDR3 covers 16 residues. Trimming removed 3 bases from V and 1 base from J, with 16 bases in between. CDR3 nucleotides: TGCAGTGCTAGTACCTGGGGGGCAAGGTCTGGAAACACCATATATTTT. Protein: CSASTWGARSGNTIYF.

This clonotype is a singleton in its sample. The chain has TRBV30 and TRBJ1-1; D call uncertain. The CDR3 extends over 13 amino acids. Germline lookup yields CDR1 GTSNPN and CDR2 SVGIG (reference sequence). V lost 5 bases and J 1 base, leaving 11 bases between the germline ends. CDR3 DNA sequence: TGTGCCTGGGGGAAGGGCACGAACACTGAAGCTTTCTTT. Its protein product is CAWGKGTNTEAFF. The full variable domain, in which reference TRBV30 and TRBJ1-1 provide the parts outside the CDR3, is SQTIHQWPATLVQPVGSPLSLECTVEGTSNPNLYWYRQAAGRGLQLLFYSVGIGQISSEVPQNLSASRPQDRQFILSSKKLLLSDSGFYLCAWGKGTNTEAFFGQGTRLTVV.

The J gene is TRBJ1-1, the V gene TRBV12-3 or TRBV12-4; D is ambiguous. There are 15 residues in the CDR3. Trimming took 6 bases from V and 6 from J, leaving 20 bases between them. The CDR3: CASRAGLEDGAEAFF. CDR3 coding DNA: TGTGCCAGCAGGGCGGGCTTGGAGGATGGAGCTGAAGCTTTCTTT.

This clonotype was counted ten times or more. This chain uses TRBV5-1 with TRBJ1-1, with D tentatively TRBD1 (6 bases). V lost 7 bases and J lost 6, with 16 bases in between. Germline assignment: CDR1 SGHRS and CDR2 YFSETQ. This CDR3 comprises 13 residues. The CDR3 loop reads CASASGVTAEAFF. The CDR3 coding sequence is TGCGCCAGCGCGTCAGGGGTTACCGCTGAAGCTTTCTTT.

This clonotype showed up many times. The V and J genes are TRBV12-3 or TRBV12-4 and TRBJ2-7, with D hard to call. The CDR3 runs 15 residues. Trimming removed 5 bases at V and 3 bases at J, with 17 bases between. The CDR3 bases are TGTGCCAGCAGTCCAACCTATAGACAACTCTACGAGCAGTACTTC. Translated: CASSPTYRQLYEQYF.

This clonotype was recorded at least ten times. This rearrangement joins TRBV12-3 or TRBV12-4 to TRBJ2-5, with 9 bases matching TRBD2. This CDR3 contains 14 residues. The junction had 3 bases not matched to a gene; V was cut back by 3 bases and J by 4 bases. Here the CDR3 reads CASSFRRGGETQYF. DNA for the CDR3: TGTGCCAGCAGTTTTAGGCGGGGGGGAGAGACCCAGTACTTC.

This clonotype was picked up many times. The V gene is TRBV6-2 or TRBV6-3, the J gene TRBJ1-5; D uncertain. This CDR3 has 12 amino acids. Germline CDR1 MNHEY, CDR2 SVGEGT. V lost 8 bases and J lost 6, with 11 bases in between. CDR3 region: CASAQLGQPQHF. The CDR3 coding sequence is TGTGCCAGCGCCCAATTAGGTCAGCCCCAGCATTTT.

Comment on this clonotype: Compared with germline, one end of the junction differs, possibly owing to a read error. This chain joins TRBV2 and TRBJ2-7, with D possibly matching TRBD2 (5 bases). Per the germline V gene, CDR1 is SNHLY and CDR2 is FYNNEI. This CDR3 is built from 10 residues. DNA of the CDR3: TGTGCCAGCATGGGCGTTTGGAGGCATTTC. Amino acids: CASMGVWRHF. Full variable domain (outside the CDR3, taken from reference TRBV2 and TRBJ2-7): EPEVTQTPSHQVTQMGQEVILRCVPISNHLYFYWYRQILGQKVEFLVSFYNNEISEKSEIFDDQFSVERPDGSNFTLKIRSTKLEDSAMYFCASMGVWRHFGPGTRLTVT.

This clonotype was observed many times. This rearrangement joins TRBV12-3 or TRBV12-4 to TRBJ2-5, with D possibly TRBD2 on 6 matching bases. CDR3 length: 15 residues. Trimming cost V 5 bases and J 6 bases, with 19 bases left between them. CDR3 loop: CASSMLRLGQKTQYF. DNA for the CDR3: TGTGCCAGCAGTATGCTACGACTAGGGCAAAAGACCCAGTACTTC.

This clonotype occurred a few times. The chain uses TRBV3-1 and TRBJ2-3; 7 nucleotides agree with TRBD2. Germline trimming cut 4 bases from V and 1 base from J; bases unmatched to any gene: 8. Germline assignment: CDR1 LGHDT and CDR2 YNNKEL (reference sequence). CDR3 length: 16 residues. The CDR3 DNA is TGTGCCAGCAGCCCCGGACTAGGCGGTGGCACAGATACGCAGTATTTT. It translates to CASSPGLGGGTDTQYF.

The CDR3: CASSYGTSFYGYTF. As DNA, the CDR3 is TGTGCCAGTAGTTATGGGACGTCCTTCTATGGCTACACCTTC. V is TRBV19 and J is TRBJ1-2, with D maybe TRBD1 (5 bases). Germline V lookup: CDR1 LNHDA, CDR2 SQIVND (reference sequence). CDR3 size: 14 residues. The ends were cut back, 5 bases at V and 4 bases at J, with 14 bases in the middle.

A remark on this clonotype: It may be a read error: a sequence one base away is much more abundant. The chain couples TRBV11-2 to TRBJ2-7; unclear D gene. This CDR3 region has 13 residues. Looked up from germline, CDR1 is SGHAT and CDR2 is FQNNGV. Written as DNA, the CDR3 is TGTGCCTGCAGCTTAAACCTGGGGTACGAGCAGTACTTC. Amino acid sequence: CACSLNLGYEQYF. The entire variable domain, with the rest obtained from reference TRBV11-2 and TRBJ2-7, is as follows: EAGVAQSPRYKIIEKRQSVAFWCNPISGHATLYWYQQILGQGPKLLIQFQNNGVVDDSQLPKDRFSAERLKGVDSTLKIQPAKLEDSAVYLCACSLNLGYEQYFGPGTRLTVT.

This clonotype has a count of ten or more. This rearrangement joins TRBV28 to TRBJ2-4; TRBD2 might be the D (6 bases). Trimming removed 7 bases from V and 6 bases from J, with 19 bases in between. Germline CDR1 is MDHEN and CDR2 is SYDVKM. This CDR3 is built from 15 residues. The DNA of the CDR3 is TGTGCCAGCACCCCATTCCCCGGGAGCCTAAACATTCAGTACTTC. This codes for CASTPFPGSLNIQYF.

This clonotype was counted many times. This rearrangement joins TRBV2 to TRBJ2-3, with TRBD1 matching over 9 bases. J was trimmed by 6 bases and V by 6 bases; bases with no gene match: 7. From germline, CDR1 is SNHLY and CDR2 FYNNEI. The CDR3 totals 14 residues. The CDR3 bases are TGTGCCAGCAGCCCGGACAGGGGAAGGGATACGCAGTATTTT. Translation gives CASSPDRGRDTQYF.

This chain links TRBV2 with TRBJ1-3; D remains unclear. This CDR3 comprises 15 residues. V lost 1 base and J 0 bases, leaving 7 bases between the germline ends. Per germline, CDR1 SNHLY and CDR2 FYNNEI. This CDR3 reads CASSEEGFSGNTIYF. CDR3 sequence (DNA): TGTGCCAGCAGTGAAGAGGGTTTCTCTGGAAACACCATATATTTT.

This clonotype was seen a few times. The chain uses TRBV5-1 and TRBJ2-3, with D uncertain. The germline gives CDR1 SGHRS, CDR2 YFSETQ. This CDR3 is 14 amino acids long. Trimming removed 1 base at V and 2 bases at J, with 8 bases between. The CDR3: CASSLLPDTDTQYF. CDR3 nucleotides: TGCGCCAGCAGCTTGTTGCCAGACACAGATACGCAGTATTTT.

This clonotype showed up many times. V gene TRBV11-2 combines with J gene TRBJ1-1; D not certain. From germline, CDR1 is SGHAT and CDR2 FQNNGV. V was shortened by 5 bases and J by 0 bases, with 10 bases between the two germline ends. The CDR3 runs 14 residues. For the CDR3, the DNA is TGTGCCAGCAGCACCGGACTGATGAACACTGAAGCTTTCTTT. Protein product: CASSTGLMNTEAFF.

As regards this clonotype: A read error may be the cause here, since a much bigger clone is one base away. The chain uses TRBV7-3 and TRBJ2-7, with D unclear. The germline gives CDR1 SGHTA, CDR2 FQGTGA. This CDR3 has 13 residues. The CDR3 DNA reads as TGTGCCAGCAGCCCCAGCGACGGCTACGAGCAGTGCTTC. Translating it yields CASSPSDGYEQCF.